The sequence of this T cell receptor beta chain was determined in a study of cytomegalovirus exposure and HLA in healthy donors (dated by TCRdb to 2016 to 2017). Turning to the overall study: A later analysis indicated that the 120 validation repertoires were generated on the platform also employed for the approximately 700 repertoires of the first cohort. The aim of the study was to test whether cataloging public T cell receptors could identify signatures of past pathogen exposure. The study combined high-throughput TCR immunosequencing, statistical association of individual TCRs with disease status, and machine learning to predict cytomegalovirus infection status. A separate validation cohort of about 110 different subjects was used in addition to the approximately 640-subject first cohort.

Measured from the cysteine to the phenylalanine, the CDR3 is 14 residues long. Only CDR3 DNA is held: 42 bases, read in frame from base 1. V is cut by 4 bases and J by 3 bases, and the space between the germline ends is 15 bases. CDR1 and CDR2 are drawn from the germline V gene (reference sequence): GTSNPN, SVGIG. The library relied on the immunoSEQ multiplex PCR assay. From the authors' description of their analysis: A statistical classification framework was developed to diagnose cytomegalovirus status using the catalog of TCR beta chain sequences. TCRdb obtained this table from immuneACCESS and retained in-frame rearrangements with V and J assigned. These tables miss some clones; where compared with another copy, unresolved V genes account for less than half of the shortfall, and the remainder is unexplained. V, J and clone size reflect that table, while D and trimming were determined from the DNA. This sample comprises about 220,000 clones, 80% to 95% of them detected only once. The top ten clonotypes cover about 0.95% of the sample.

On the study overall, not on this receptor specifically: A later analysis lacked HLA typing for the validation cohort, so it scored co-occurrence in that cohort across all 110 or so repertoires. In vitro tests confirmed that a few of the cytomegalovirus-associated TCR beta chains recognize cytomegalovirus antigens. Cytomegalovirus status was reported to be diagnosed by the classifier with high specificity and sensitivity in both the original and validation cohorts. In the study, 150 to 200 TCR beta chains were listed as associated with cytomegalovirus. Most TCR sequences were observed very rarely across donors, whereas some public TCRs were present in many individuals. Of the cluster scores, roughly 93% were above 0 in a later analysis, which found that TCRs clustered in the first cohort also tended to co-occur in the approximately 110 validation repertoires. It was suggested by the authors that the approach could potentially be generalized to other disease states and immunological phenotypes.

Donors formed part of the validation cohort, which comprised 120 subjects and was distinct from the first cohort of 666 subjects. Note on this clone: Its binding antigen is unknown. No much larger clone exists at a distance of one base, and base qualities are not known.

This sequence uses TRBV30 and TRBJ1-1, and the D gene may be TRBD1, 6 bases matching. This sequence originates from a woman aged 18-29 years in good health and CMV-seronegative. The specimen sequenced was PBMCs. The CDR3 region has the sequence CAWIQGSGDTEAFF. The sequenced DNA: TGTGCCTGGATACAGGGTAGTGGGGACACTGAAGCTTTCTTT.